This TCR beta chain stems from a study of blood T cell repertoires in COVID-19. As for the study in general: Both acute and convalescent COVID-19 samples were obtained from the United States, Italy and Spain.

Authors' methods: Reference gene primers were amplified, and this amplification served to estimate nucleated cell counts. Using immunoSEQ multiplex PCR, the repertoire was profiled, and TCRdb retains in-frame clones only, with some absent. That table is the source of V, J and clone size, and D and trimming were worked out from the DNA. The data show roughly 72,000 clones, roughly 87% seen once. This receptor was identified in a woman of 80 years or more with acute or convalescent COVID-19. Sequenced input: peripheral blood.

DNA of the CDR3: TGTGCCAGCAGCTTCAGGGGGTCAAGCACAGATACGCAGTATTTT. It is translated as CASSFRGSSTDTQYF. The chain combines TRBV7-9 with TRBJ2-3, with TRBD1 matching 7 bases. The CDR3 length is 15 residues. V trimming: 3 bases; J trimming: 0 bases; junction bases outside the gene matches: 3. Germline V gives CDR1 SEHNR, CDR2 FQNEAQ (reference sequence). The whole variable domain, filled in from reference TRBV7-9 and TRBJ2-3, reads DTGVSQNPRHKITKRGQNVTFRCDPISEHNRLYWYRQTLGQGPEFLTYFQNEAQLEKSRLLSDRFSAERPKGSFSTLEIQRTEQGDSAMYLCASSFRGSSTDTQYFGPGTRLTVL.